The 13 T cell receptor beta chains below come from one sample, sequenced in a study of control samples from healthy donors and cancer patients. Assay used: immunoSEQ multiplex PCR; TCRdb lists only in-frame clones, some missing. The repertoire has around 50,000 clones, approximately 90% of them found once; the top ten carry roughly 0.9%. The sample consisted of PBMCs. The receptors originated from a man in his thirties or forties with colorectal cancer.

V usage is TRBV9 and J usage is TRBJ2-3; 9 bases are shared with TRBD2. Germline trimming cut 3 bases from V and 0 bases from J; bases unmatched to any gene: 2. The CDR3 spans 15 residues. The germline V gene encodes CDR1 SGDLS and CDR2 YYNGEE. As DNA, the CDR3 is TGTGCCAGCAGCGCCCTAGCGGGAAGCACAGATACGCAGTATTTT. Protein product: CASSALAGSTDTQYF.

The chain carries TRBV7-8 and TRBJ1-1, with D possibly TRBD1 on 6 matching bases. Trimming left V 2 bases short and J 3 bases short, with 7 bases between. This CDR3 contains 13 residues. CDR1 is SGHVS and CDR2 is FQNEAQ in the germline V gene. The CDR3 is CASSLKGDTEAFF. The CDR3 region has the DNA TGTGCCAGCAGCTTAAAGGGGGACACTGAAGCTTTCTTT. Full variable domain (missing parts from reference TRBV7-8 and TRBJ1-1): GAGVSQSPRYKVAKRGQDVALRCDPISGHVSLFWYQQALGQGPEFLTYFQNEAQLDKSGLPSDRFFAERPEGSVSTLKIQRTQQEDSAVYLCASSLKGDTEAFFGQGTRLTVV.

In DNA form, the CDR3 reads TGTGCCAGCAGCCTAAGGGACAGCCTTTTTTCACCCCTCCACTTT. Protein product: CASSLRDSLFSPLHF. This chain connects TRBV5-6 to TRBJ1-6; 7 nucleotides align to TRBD1. V was pared by 4 bases and J by 9 bases, with 10 bases of the junction left unmatched. Germline CDR1 is SGHDT and CDR2 is YYEEEE. This CDR3 has 15 residues.

V and J are TRBV11-2 and TRBJ1-2, with D unclear. The CDR3 extends over 15 amino acids. The germline gives CDR1 SGHAT, CDR2 FQNNGV. Trimming took 3 bases from V and 6 from J, leaving 17 bases between them. CDR3 residues: CASSFREVGVDGYTF. CDR3 DNA sequence: TGTGCCAGCAGCTTTCGAGAGGTAGGAGTTGATGGCTACACCTTC.

V gene TRBV7-7 combines with J gene TRBJ2-5, with 13 bases lining up with TRBD2. CDR1 and CDR2 (germline): SSHAT, FNYEAQ (reference sequence). This CDR3 spans 20 amino acids. Trimming removed 2 bases from V and 4 bases from J; junction bases left unmatched: 16. CDR3 loop: CASSLKELTSGGDDRETQYF. CDR3 nucleotides: TGTGCCAGCAGCTTAAAGGAACTAACTAGCGGGGGGGATGACCGAGAGACCCAGTACTTC.

The J gene is TRBJ2-7, the V gene TRBV27; 11 positions match TRBD1. V lost 2 bases to trimming and J lost 3 bases; unmatched junction nucleotides: 6. CDR1 is MNHEY and CDR2 is SMNVEV in the germline V gene (reference sequence). This CDR3 has 16 residues. CDR3 DNA sequence: TGTGCCAGCAGTTTAGTCGGGACAGGGGGTCTCTACGAGCAGTACTTC. Residues: CASSLVGTGGLYEQYF.

This sequence joins TRBV12-5 and TRBJ1-6; the match to TRBD1 covers 8 bases. CDR1 is LGHNT, CDR2 FRNRAP, per germline. There are 15 residues in the CDR3. Germline trimming cut 2 bases from V and 7 bases from J; bases unmatched to any gene: 4. CDR3 DNA sequence: TGTGCTAGTGGTTTGATGGGACAGGTGAATTCACCCCTCCACTTT. It yields the protein CASGLMGQVNSPLHF.

The chain is built from TRBV30 and TRBJ2-2, with D uncertain. Germline CDR1 is GTSNPN and CDR2 is SVGIG (reference sequence). V dropped 0 bases and J dropped 2 bases, with 4 bases sitting between them. The CDR3 length is 13 residues. CDR3 in amino acids: CAWSVDNTGELFF. Written as DNA, the CDR3 is TGTGCCTGGAGTGTAGACAACACCGGGGAGCTGTTTTTT.

V is TRBV2 and J is TRBJ2-2, with no clear D. Per the germline V gene, CDR1 is SNHLY and CDR2 is FYNNEI. The CDR3 is 12 amino acids. This CDR3 reads CVRRESTGELFF. CDR3 nucleotides: TGTGTCAGGCGAGAATCGACCGGGGAGCTGTTTTTT. The full variable domain, rest sourced from reference TRBV2 and TRBJ2-2, is EPEVTQTPSHQVTQMGQEVILRCVPISNHLYFYWYRQILGQKVEFLVSFYNNEISEKSEIFDDQFSVERPDGSNFTLKIRSTKLEDSAMYFCVRRESTGELFFGEGSRLTVL.

The gene calls are TRBV6-5 and TRBJ1-3, with D perhaps matching TRBD1 (6 bases). This CDR3 is built from 16 residues. Trimming removed 1 base from V and 0 bases from J, with 10 bases in between. Germline CDR1 MNHEY, CDR2 SVGAGI. The CDR3 coding sequence is TGTGCCAGCAGTTACTGGGACACAAACTCTGGAAACACCATATATTTT. It yields the protein CASSYWDTNSGNTIYF.

V is TRBV5-4 and J is TRBJ1-2; D unresolved. Germline CDR1 and CDR2: SGHNT and YYREEE (reference sequence). The CDR3 is made up of 13 amino acids. V lost 2 bases and J 4 bases, leaving 9 bases between the germline ends. The CDR3 loop reads CASSFGESYGYTF. CDR3 DNA: TGTGCCAGCAGCTTCGGGGAATCCTATGGCTACACCTTC.

This rearrangement joins TRBV15 to TRBJ1-5; 8 nucleotides align to TRBD1. The V gene end was trimmed by 2 bases and the J gene end by 0 bases; junction bases not matched to a gene: 12. This CDR3 spans 19 amino acids. The germline CDR1 and CDR2 sequences are LNHNV and YYDKDF (reference sequence). CDR3 nucleotide sequence: TGTGCCACCAGCAGACGGACAGGGAGGGGATTGGGTAGCAATCAGCCCCAGCATTTT. It encodes CATSRRTGRGLGSNQPQHF.

The V and J genes are TRBV5-8 and TRBJ2-1; no clear D. Germline V gene data show CDR1 as SGHTS and CDR2 as YDEGEE. CDR3 length equals 15 residues. The V gene lost 0 bases and the J gene lost 0 bases, with 7 bases spanning the gap. The CDR3 loop is CASSLDSSSYNEQFF. The CDR3 coding sequence is TGTGCCAGCAGCTTGGACTCAAGCTCCTACAATGAGCAGTTCTTC.